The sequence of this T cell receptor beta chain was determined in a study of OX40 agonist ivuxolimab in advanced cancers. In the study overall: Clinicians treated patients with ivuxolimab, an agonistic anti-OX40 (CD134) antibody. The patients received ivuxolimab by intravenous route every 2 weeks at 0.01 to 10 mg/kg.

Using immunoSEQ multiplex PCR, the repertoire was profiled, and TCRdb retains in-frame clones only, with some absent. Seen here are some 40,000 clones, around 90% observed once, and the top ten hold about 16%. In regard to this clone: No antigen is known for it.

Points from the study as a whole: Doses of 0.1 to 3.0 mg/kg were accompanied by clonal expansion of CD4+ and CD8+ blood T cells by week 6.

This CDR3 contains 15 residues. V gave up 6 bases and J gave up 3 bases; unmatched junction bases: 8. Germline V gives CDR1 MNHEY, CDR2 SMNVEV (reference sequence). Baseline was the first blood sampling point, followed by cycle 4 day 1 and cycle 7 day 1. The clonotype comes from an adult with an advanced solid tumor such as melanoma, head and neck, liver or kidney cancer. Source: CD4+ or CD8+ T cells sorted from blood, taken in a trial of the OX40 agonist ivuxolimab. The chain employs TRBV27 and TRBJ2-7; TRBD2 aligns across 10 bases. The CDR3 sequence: CASSASGGVYYEQYF. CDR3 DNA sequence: TGTGCCAGCAGCGCTAGCGGGGGCGTCTACTACGAGCAGTACTTC.